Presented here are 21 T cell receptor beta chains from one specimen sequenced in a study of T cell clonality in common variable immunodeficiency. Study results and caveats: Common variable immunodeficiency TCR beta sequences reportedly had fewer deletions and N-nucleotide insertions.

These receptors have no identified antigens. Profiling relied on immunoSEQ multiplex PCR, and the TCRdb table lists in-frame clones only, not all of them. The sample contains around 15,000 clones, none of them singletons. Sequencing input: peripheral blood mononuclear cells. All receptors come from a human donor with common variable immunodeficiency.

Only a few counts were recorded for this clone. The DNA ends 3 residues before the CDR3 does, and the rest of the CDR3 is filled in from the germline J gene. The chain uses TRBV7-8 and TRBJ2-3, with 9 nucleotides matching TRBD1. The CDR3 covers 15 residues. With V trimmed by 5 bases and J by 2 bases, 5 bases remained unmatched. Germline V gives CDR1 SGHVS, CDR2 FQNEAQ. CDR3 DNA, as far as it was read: TGTGCCAGCAGCCCCGGGACAGGGCTCACAGATACG. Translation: CASSPGTGLTDT. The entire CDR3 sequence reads CASSPGTGLTDTQYF.

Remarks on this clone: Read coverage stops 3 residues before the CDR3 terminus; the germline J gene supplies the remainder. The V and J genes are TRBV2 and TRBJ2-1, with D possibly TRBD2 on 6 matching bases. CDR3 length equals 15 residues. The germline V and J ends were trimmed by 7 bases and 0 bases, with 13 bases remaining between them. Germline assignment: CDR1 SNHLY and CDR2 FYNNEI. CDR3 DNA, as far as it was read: TGTGCCAGCACCTTAGCGGTGAGCTCCTACAATGAG. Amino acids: CASTLAVSSYNE. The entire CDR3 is CASTLAVSSYNEQFF.

The CDR3 sequence is CASSPRGTYGYTF. The covered CDR3 bases are TGTGCCAGCAGCCCCAGGGGGACCTATGGC. This chain links TRBV7-2 with TRBJ1-2, with TRBD1 identical over 7 bases. The read ends 3 residues before the CDR3 terminus; that terminus is restored from the germline J gene. The CDR3 runs 13 residues. V gave up 5 bases and J gave up 4 bases; unmatched junction bases: 4. Germline CDR1 SGHTA, CDR2 FQGNSA.

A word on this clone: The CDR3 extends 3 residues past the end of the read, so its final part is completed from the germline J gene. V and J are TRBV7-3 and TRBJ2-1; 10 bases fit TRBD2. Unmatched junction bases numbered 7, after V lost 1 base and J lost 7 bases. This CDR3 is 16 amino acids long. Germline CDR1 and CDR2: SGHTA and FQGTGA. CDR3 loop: CASSLRGSGGQNEQFF. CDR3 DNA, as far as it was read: TGTGCCAGCAGCTTAAGGGGTAGCGGGGGGCAGAATGAG.

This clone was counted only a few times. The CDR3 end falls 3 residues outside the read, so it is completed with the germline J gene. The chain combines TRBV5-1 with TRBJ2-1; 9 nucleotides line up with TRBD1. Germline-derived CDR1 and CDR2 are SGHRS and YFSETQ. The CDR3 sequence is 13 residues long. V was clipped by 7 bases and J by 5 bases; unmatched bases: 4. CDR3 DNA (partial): TGCGCCAGCCGGACAGGGGCTAACAATGAG. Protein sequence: CASRTGANNE. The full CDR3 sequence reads CASRTGANNEQFF.

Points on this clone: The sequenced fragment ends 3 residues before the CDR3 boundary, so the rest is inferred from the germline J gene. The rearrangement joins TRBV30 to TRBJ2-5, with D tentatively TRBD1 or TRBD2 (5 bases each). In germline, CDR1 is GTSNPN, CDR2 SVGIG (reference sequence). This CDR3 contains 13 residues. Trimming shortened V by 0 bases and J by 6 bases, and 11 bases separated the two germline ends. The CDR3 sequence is CAWSVAGSQTQYF. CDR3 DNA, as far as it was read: TGTGCCTGGAGTGTAGCAGGGAGCCAGACC.

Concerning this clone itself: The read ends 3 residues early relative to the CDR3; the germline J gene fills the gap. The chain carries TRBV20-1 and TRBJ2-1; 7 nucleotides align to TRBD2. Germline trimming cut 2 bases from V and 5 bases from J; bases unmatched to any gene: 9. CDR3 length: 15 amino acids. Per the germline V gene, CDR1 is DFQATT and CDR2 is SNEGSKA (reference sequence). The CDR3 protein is CSARTKAGVNNEQFF. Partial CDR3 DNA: TGCAGTGCTAGAACTAAGGCGGGGGTAAACAATGAG.

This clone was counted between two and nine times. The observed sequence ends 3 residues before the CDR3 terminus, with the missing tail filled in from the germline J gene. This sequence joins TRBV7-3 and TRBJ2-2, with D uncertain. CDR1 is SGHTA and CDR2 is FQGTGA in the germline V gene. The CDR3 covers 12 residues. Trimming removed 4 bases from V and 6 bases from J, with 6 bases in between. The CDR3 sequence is CASSSLAGELFF. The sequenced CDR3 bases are TGTGCCAGCAGCTCCCTCGCCGGGGAG.

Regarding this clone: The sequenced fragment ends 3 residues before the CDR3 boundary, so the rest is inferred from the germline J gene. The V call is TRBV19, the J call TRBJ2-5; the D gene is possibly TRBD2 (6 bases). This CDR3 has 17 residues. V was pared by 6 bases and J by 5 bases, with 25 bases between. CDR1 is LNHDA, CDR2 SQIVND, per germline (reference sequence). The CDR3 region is CASSAGRGSSRKETQYF. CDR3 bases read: TGTGCCAGTAGCGCCGGACGGGGGAGTAGCCGTAAGGAGACC.

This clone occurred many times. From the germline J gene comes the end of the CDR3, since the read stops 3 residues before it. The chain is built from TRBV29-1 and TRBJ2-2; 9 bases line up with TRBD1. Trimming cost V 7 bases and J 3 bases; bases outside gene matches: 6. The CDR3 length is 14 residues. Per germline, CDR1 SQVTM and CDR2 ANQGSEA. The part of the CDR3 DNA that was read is TGCAGCGGTCGGACAGGGGCGGACACCGGGGAG. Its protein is CSGRTGADTGE. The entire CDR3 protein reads CSGRTGADTGELFF.

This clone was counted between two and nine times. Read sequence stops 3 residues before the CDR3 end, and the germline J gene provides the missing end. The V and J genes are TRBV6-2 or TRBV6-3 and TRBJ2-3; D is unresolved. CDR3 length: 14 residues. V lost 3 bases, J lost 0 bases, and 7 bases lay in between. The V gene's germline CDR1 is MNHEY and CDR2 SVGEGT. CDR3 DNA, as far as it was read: TGTGCCAGCAGTTATCTCGTTAGCACAGATACG. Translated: CASSYLVSTDT. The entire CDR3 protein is CASSYLVSTDTQYF.

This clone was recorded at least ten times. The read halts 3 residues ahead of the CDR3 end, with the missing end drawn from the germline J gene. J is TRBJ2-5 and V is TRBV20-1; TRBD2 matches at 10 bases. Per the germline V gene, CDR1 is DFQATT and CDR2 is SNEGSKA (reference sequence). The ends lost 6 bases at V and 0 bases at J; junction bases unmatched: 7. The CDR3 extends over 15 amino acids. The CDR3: CSANPGLANQETQYF. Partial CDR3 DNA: TGCAGTGCAAATCCGGGACTAGCGAACCAAGAGACC.

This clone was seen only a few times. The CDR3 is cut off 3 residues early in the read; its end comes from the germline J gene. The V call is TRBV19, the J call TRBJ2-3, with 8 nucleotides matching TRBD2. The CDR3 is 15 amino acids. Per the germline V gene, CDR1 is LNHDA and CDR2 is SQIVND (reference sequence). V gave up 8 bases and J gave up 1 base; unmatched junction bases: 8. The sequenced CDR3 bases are TGTGCCAGTGGCCTCGGGGGGGTGGGCACAGATACG. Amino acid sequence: CASGLGGVGTDT. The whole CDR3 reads CASGLGGVGTDTQYF. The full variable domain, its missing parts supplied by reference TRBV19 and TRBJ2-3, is DGGITQSPKYLFRKEGQNVTLSCEQNLNHDAMYWYRQDPGQGLRLIYYSQIVNDFQKGDIAEGYSVSREKKESFPLTVTSAQKNPTAFYLCASGLGGVGTDTQYFGPGTRLTVL.

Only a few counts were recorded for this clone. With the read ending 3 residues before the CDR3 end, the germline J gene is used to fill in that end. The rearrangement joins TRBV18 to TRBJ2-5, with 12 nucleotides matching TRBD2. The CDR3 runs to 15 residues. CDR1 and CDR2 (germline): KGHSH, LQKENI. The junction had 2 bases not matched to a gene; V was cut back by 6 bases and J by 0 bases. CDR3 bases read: TGTGCCAGCTCCCGACTAGCGGGGGACCAAGAGACC. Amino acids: CASSRLAGDQET. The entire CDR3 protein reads CASSRLAGDQETQYF.

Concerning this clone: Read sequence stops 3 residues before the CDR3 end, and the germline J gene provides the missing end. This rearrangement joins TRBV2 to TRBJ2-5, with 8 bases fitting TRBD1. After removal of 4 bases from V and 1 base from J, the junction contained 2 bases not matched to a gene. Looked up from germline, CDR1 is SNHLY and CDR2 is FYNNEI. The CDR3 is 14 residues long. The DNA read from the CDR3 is TGTGCCAGCAGTGGACAGGGGCTCCAAGAGACC. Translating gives CASSGQGLQET. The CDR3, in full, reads CASSGQGLQETQYF.

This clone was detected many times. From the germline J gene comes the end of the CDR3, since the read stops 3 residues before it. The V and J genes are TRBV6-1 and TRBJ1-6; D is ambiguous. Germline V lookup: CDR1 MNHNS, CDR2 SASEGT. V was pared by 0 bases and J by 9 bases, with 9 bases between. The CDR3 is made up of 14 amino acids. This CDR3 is CASSEARAGSPLHF. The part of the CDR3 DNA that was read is TGTGCCAGCAGTGAAGCGCGTGCAGGTTCACCC.

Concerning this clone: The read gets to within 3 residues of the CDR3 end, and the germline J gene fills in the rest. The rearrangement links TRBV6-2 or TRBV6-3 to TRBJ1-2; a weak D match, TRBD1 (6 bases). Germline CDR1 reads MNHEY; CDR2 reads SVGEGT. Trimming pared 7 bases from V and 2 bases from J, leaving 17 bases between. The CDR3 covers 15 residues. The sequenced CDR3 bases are TGTGCCAGCATTCACCCGGACAGCCGGAACTATGGC. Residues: CASIHPDSRNYG. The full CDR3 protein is CASIHPDSRNYGYTF.

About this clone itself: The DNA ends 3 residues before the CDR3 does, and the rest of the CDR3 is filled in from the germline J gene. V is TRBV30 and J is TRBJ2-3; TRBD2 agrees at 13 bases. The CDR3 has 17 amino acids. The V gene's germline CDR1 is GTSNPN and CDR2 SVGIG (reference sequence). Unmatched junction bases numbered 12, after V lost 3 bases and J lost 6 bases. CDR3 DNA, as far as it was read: TGTGCCTGGAGGGGAAGACTAGCGGGGGGACCCGGGGATACG. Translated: CAWRGRLAGGPGDT. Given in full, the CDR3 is CAWRGRLAGGPGDTQYF.

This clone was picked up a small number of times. The CDR3 reads CASSFGGGLGETQYF. The sequenced CDR3 bases are TGTGCCAGCAGCTTTGGCGGGGGGCTCGGGGAGACC. V is TRBV7-2 and J is TRBJ2-5; TRBD2 matches 8 bases. The CDR3 goes on 3 residues after the read ends, and that part is filled in from the germline J gene. Unmatched junction bases numbered 8, after V lost 3 bases and J lost 5 bases. From germline, CDR1 is SGHTA and CDR2 FQGNSA. The CDR3 extends over 15 amino acids.

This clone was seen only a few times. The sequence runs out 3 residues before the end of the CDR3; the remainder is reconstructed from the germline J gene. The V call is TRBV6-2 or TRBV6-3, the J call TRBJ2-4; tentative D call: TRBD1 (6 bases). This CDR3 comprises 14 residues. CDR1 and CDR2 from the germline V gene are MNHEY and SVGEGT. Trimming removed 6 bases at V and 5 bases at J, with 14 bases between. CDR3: CASSKTGTQNIQYF. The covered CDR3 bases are TGTGCCAGCAGCAAAACAGGGACCCAAAACATT.

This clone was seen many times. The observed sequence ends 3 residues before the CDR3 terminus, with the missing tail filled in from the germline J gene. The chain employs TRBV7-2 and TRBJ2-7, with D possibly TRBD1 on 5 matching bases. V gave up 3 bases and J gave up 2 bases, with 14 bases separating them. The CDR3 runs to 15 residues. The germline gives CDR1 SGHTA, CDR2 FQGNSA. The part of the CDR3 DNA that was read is TGTGCCAGCAGCTTTTCAGGGCTAGGGACCTACGAG. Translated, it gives CASSFSGLGTYE. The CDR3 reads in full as CASSFSGLGTYEQYF. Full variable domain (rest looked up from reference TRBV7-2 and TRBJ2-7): GAGVSQSPSNKVTEKGKDVELRCDPISGHTALYWYRQSLGQGLEFLIYFQGNSAPDKSGLPSDRFSAERTGGSVSTLTIQRTQQEDSAVYLCASSFSGLGTYEQYFGPGTRLTVT.